The text below deals with one T cell receptor (beta chain). The clone's antigen remains unknown. No clone much larger than this one lies a single base away; base qualities are absent. This sample is drawn from a study of blood T cell repertoires in COVID-19 (dated by TCRdb to the early 2020s). Background for the entire study: Samples from collaborators originated in the United States, Italy and Spain and spanned both the acute and convalescent phases of COVID-19. The prospective study material was composed of cDNA or gDNA derived from T cells, B-cell-depleted T cells, or PBMCs. Deeply sampled blood TCRbeta repertoires from subjects exposed to, actively infected with, or recovered from COVID-19 were included in the dataset. The repertoires were released in a freely available public database meant as a resource for research on the immune response to SARS-CoV-2. Samples were obtained from the ongoing ImmuneRACE study (first 160 participants) and from approximately 1,200 subjects provided by 6 global collaborators. A de-identified subject ID, COVID-19 status, age in years and sex were almost always included in the sample metadata. Where HLA class I and class II types were available, the types were taken from metadata supplied by the sample provider, not from assay-based typing. Summary of the overall study and its limitations: The quantity of clinical and demographic metadata differed by source and by participant and was supplied without curation.

CDR1 and CDR2 are drawn from the germline V gene (reference sequence): LGHDT, YNNKEL. The CDR3 numbers 11 residues from cysteine through phenylalanine. Only CDR3 DNA remains: 33 bases, in frame from the first base. V is cut by 4 bases and J by 7 bases, and the space between the germline ends is 7 bases. Each collaborating institution followed its own protocols to collect whole blood in K2EDTA tubes. For TCRbeta analysis, collaborator samples were shipped as frozen whole blood, as isolated PBMCs, or as DNA extracted from either sample type. TCRbeta CDR3 regions were amplified from genomic DNA using the immunoSEQ Assay, a bias-controlled multiplex PCR. In the authors' own workflow: Within the assay, amplification of reference gene primers was used to estimate how many nucleated cells each sample contained. To quantify the absolute abundance of each unique TCRbeta CDR3 rearrangement, sequence reads were collapsed and filtered. For each sample, productive Simpson clonality was calculated by taking the square root of Simpson's diversity index across productive rearrangements. The source is immuneACCESS, and TCRdb retained only in-frame sequences with V and J called. Part of the clones is not carried over; for the studies checked, unresolved V genes explain less than half of this, and the remainder is unexplained. The DNA was the basis for D and trimming; V, J and clone size are from that table. This sample lists some 250,000 clones; around 82% were detected once. Approximately 6% of the sample is taken by the ten largest.

This clonotype originated in a man older than 75 with acute or convalescent COVID-19. This receptor chain uses TRBV3-1 (or the pseudogene TRBV3-2) and TRBJ1-1, with the D gene call left open. Sequencing used peripheral blood. This receptor has the CDR3 CASSRLFEAFF. The DNA sequence follows: TGTGCCAGCAGCCGACTATTTGAAGCTTTCTTT.